Each of the 30 T cell receptor beta chains below was sequenced from the same sample in a study of cytomegalovirus exposure and HLA in healthy donors. This PCR relied on a set of 60 Vbeta primers and 13 Jbeta primers. Repertoires were generated with immunoSEQ multiplex PCR, while TCRdb's copy carries only in-frame clones and drops some. This table holds 170,000 or so clones, 75% to 85% found once. The sequenced sample consisted of PBMCs. These receptors came from a boy under 18 in good health and CMV-seronegative.

The chain uses TRBV4-1 and TRBJ1-5, with D perhaps matching TRBD1 (5 bases). In germline, CDR1 is MGHRA, CDR2 YSYEKL. The CDR3 contains 15 residues. V gave up 0 bases and J gave up 6 bases, with 12 bases separating them. This CDR3 is CASSQELWTPQPQHF. For the CDR3, the DNA is TGCGCCAGCAGCCAAGAATTGTGGACACCTCAGCCCCAGCATTTT.

This chain uses TRBV5-1 with TRBJ1-1; possibly TRBD1 for D (6 bases). Trimming cost V 4 bases and J 4 bases, with 11 bases left between them. The germline V gene encodes CDR1 SGHRS and CDR2 YFSETQ. This CDR3 has 13 amino acids. The DNA for the CDR3 is TGCGCCAGCAGCCCGGCAGGGGCCACTGAAGCTTTCTTT. As protein: CASSPAGATEAFF.

This chain connects TRBV29-1 to TRBJ1-2; D gene ambiguous. Trimming pared 6 bases from V and 3 bases from J, leaving 11 bases between. CDR1 SQVTM and CDR2 ANQGSEA come from the germline V gene. The CDR3 spans 12 residues. The CDR3 protein is CSVRVYDYGYTF. The CDR3 bases are TGCAGCGTACGCGTATATGACTATGGCTACACCTTC.

V gene TRBV18 combines with J gene TRBJ2-5; D is perhaps TRBD2 (6 bases). The length of the CDR3 is 13 residues. Trimming took off 4 bases at V and 1 base at J, with 7 bases between the two ends. Germline loops: CDR1 KGHSH, CDR2 LQKENI. CDR3 sequence (DNA): TGTGCCAGCTCACGGGACTTCCAAGAGACCCAGTACTTC. Its protein is CASSRDFQETQYF.

The gene calls are TRBV11-2 and TRBJ1-1, with D unclear. Germline-derived CDR1 and CDR2 are SGHAT and FQNNGV. V lost 5 bases to trimming and J lost 1 base, with 23 bases between them. The CDR3 spans 18 residues. The CDR3: CASSLWRRADPGNTEAFF. CDR3 nucleotide sequence: TGTGCCAGCAGCCTTTGGCGACGCGCTGACCCGGGGAACACTGAAGCTTTCTTT.

CDR3 sequence (DNA): TGTGCCAGCACCCCGGGGAGGAGTTACGAGCAGTACTTC. Protein sequence: CASTPGRSYEQYF. The chain recombines TRBV6-1 with TRBJ2-7, with TRBD2 as a possible D gene (6 bases). The V end lost 7 bases, the J end lost 4 bases, and 14 bases lay between the germline ends. Germline V gene lookup returns CDR1 MNHNS and CDR2 SASEGT. The CDR3 is made up of 13 amino acids.

CDR3 in amino acids: CASSPRTGHTEAFF. The CDR3 DNA sequence: TGTGCCAGCTCACCGAGGACAGGGCACACTGAAGCTTTCTTT. The chain combines TRBV18 with TRBJ1-1, with TRBD1 matching 8 bases. The germline V gene has CDR1 KGHSH and CDR2 LQKENI. The CDR3 is 14 amino acids. V lost 3 bases and J lost 3; bases outside the gene matches: 3.

The J gene is TRBJ2-7, the V gene TRBV5-1, with D tentatively TRBD1 (5 bases). The germline V gene encodes CDR1 SGHRS and CDR2 YFSETQ. Trimming removed 4 bases from V and 0 bases from J, with 14 bases in between. The length of the CDR3 is 15 residues. CDR3 in DNA: TGCGCCAGCAGCCCGCTAACAGGTAGCTCCTACGAGCAGTACTTC. Translating it yields CASSPLTGSSYEQYF. The full variable domain, its missing parts supplied by reference TRBV5-1 and TRBJ2-7, is KAGVTQTPRYLIKTRGQQVTLSCSPISGHRSVSWYQQTPGQGLQFLFEYFSETQRNKGNFPGRFSGRQFSNSRSEMNVSTLELGDSALYLCASSPLTGSSYEQYFGPGTRLTVT.

This chain links TRBV6-1 with TRBJ1-4, with D hard to call. Germline V gene data show CDR1 as MNHNS and CDR2 as SASEGT. The V and J ends lost 7 bases and 8 bases respectively, with 14 bases between them. The CDR3 length is 13 residues. In DNA, the CDR3 is TGTGCCAGCAATCGGGAACGCGGGGAAAAACTGTTTTTT. Translated, it gives CASNRERGEKLFF.

CDR3 sequence reads: CASSQEMHTNENIQYF. CDR3 coding DNA: TGCGCCAGCAGCCAAGAGATGCACACAAACGAAAACATTCAGTACTTC. V and J are TRBV4-1 and TRBJ2-4; no reliable D call. Looked up from germline, CDR1 is MGHRA and CDR2 is YSYEKL. This CDR3 contains 16 residues. The germline V and J ends were trimmed by 0 bases and 5 bases, with 14 bases remaining between them.

The V call is TRBV6-5, the J call TRBJ2-1, with TRBD2 as a possible D gene (5 bases). Germline CDR1 MNHEY, CDR2 SVGAGI. The CDR3 runs 14 residues. V was trimmed by 10 bases and J by 0 bases, leaving 13 bases between them. CDR3 nucleotide sequence: TGTGCCACTTCCGGACGGGGCTCCTACAATGAGCAGTTCTTC. Protein product: CATSGRGSYNEQFF.

The CDR3 sequence: CASSGSPRDSLFGGNTIYF. The DNA of the CDR3 is TGTGCCAGCAGTGGGTCTCCCCGGGACAGCCTATTCGGTGGAAACACCATATATTTT. The J gene is TRBJ1-3, the V gene TRBV6-1; 7 nucleotides agree with TRBD1. CDR1 and CDR2 (germline): MNHNS, SASEGT. The CDR3 runs 19 residues. The V segment lost 4 bases and the J segment 3 bases; nucleotides outside the gene matches: 18.

The genes are TRBV5-5 and TRBJ1-2; D may be TRBD1 (5 bases). Germline CDR1 SGHKS, CDR2 YYEKEE (reference sequence). The CDR3 runs 14 residues. V was clipped by 4 bases and J by 1 base, with 11 bases between them. CDR3 loop: CASSVADSNYGYTF. The CDR3 DNA reads as TGTGCCAGCAGCGTAGCAGACAGTAACTATGGCTACACCTTC.

V is TRBV10-1 and J is TRBJ1-6; D might be TRBD1 (6 bases). CDR3 length: 13 amino acids. CDR1 and CDR2 from the germline V gene are WNHNN and SYGVQD (reference sequence). Trimming left V 6 bases short and J 10 bases short, with 13 bases between. CDR3 protein: CASREDSFSPLHF. In nucleotides, the CDR3 is TGCGCCAGCAGGGAGGACAGTTTCTCACCCCTCCACTTT.

The chain links TRBV4-1 to TRBJ1-2; D is ambiguous. The germline CDR1 and CDR2 sequences are MGHRA and YSYEKL. This CDR3 is 13 amino acids long. V was shortened by 0 bases and J by 10 bases, with 12 bases between the two germline ends. The CDR3 spells CASSQDTRAAYTF. The CDR3 region has the DNA TGCGCCAGCAGCCAAGATACGAGGGCGGCCTACACCTTC.

The chain links TRBV5-4 to TRBJ1-1; 7 bases line up with TRBD1. After removal of 4 bases from V and 9 bases from J, the junction contained 9 bases not matched to a gene. Germline V lookup: CDR1 SGHNT, CDR2 YYREEE (reference sequence). This CDR3 contains 13 residues. The CDR3 is CASSPPGTAKAFF. CDR3 DNA sequence: TGTGCCAGCAGCCCCCCCGGGACAGCGAAAGCTTTCTTT.

This chain connects TRBV29-1 to TRBJ1-1; 9 nucleotides agree with TRBD1. CDR3 length: 11 amino acids. V shed 6 bases, J shed 11 bases, and the junction held 7 bases outside the gene matches. Germline V gene sequence: CDR1 SQVTM, CDR2 ANQGSEA. CDR3 region: CSVDGQGRAFF. DNA for the CDR3: TGCAGCGTCGACGGACAGGGGCGTGCTTTCTTT.

The CDR3 nucleotides read TGTGCCAGCTCGCCAACAGGGGGCGTGGATGGCTACACCTTC. It translates to CASSPTGGVDGYTF. The chain combines TRBV18 with TRBJ1-2, with TRBD1 identical over 9 bases. Trimming took 6 bases from V and 6 from J; bases not matched to a gene: 8. Germline V gene sequence: CDR1 KGHSH, CDR2 LQKENI. The CDR3 is 14 amino acids.

The chain has TRBV9 and TRBJ1-2; D might be TRBD1 (6 bases). The germline CDR1 and CDR2 sequences are SGDLS and YYNGEE. V gave up 6 bases and J gave up 1 base, with 10 bases separating them. The CDR3 is made up of 13 amino acids. CDR3 nucleotide sequence: TGTGCCAGCACCGAAGGGGGTAACTATGGCTACACCTTC. Protein product: CASTEGGNYGYTF.

The chain has TRBV5-1 and TRBJ2-7, with TRBD2 matching 16 bases. The CDR3 is 16 amino acids. Trimming removed 0 bases from V and 7 bases from J; junction bases left unmatched: 4. Germline V lookup: CDR1 SGHRS, CDR2 YFSETQ. DNA for the CDR3: TGCGCCAGCAGCTTGGACGGGACTAGCGGGGGGGAAGAGCAGTACTTC. It translates to CASSLDGTSGGEEQYF.

The chain is built from TRBV27 and TRBJ2-3; 7 bases map to TRBD2. This CDR3 has 16 amino acids. Germline CDR1 is MNHEY and CDR2 is SMNVEV (reference sequence). The junction had 11 bases not matched to a gene; V was cut back by 2 bases and J by 6 bases. CDR3 coding DNA: TGTGCCAGCAGTTTACAAGGCGGGAGAGGCAGGGATACGCAGTATTTT. Its translation: CASSLQGGRGRDTQYF.

The chain uses TRBV6-6 and TRBJ2-2; 8 nucleotides align to TRBD1. This CDR3 is 15 amino acids long. Germline CDR1 MNHNY, CDR2 SVGAGI (reference sequence). Unmatched junction bases numbered 7, after V lost 5 bases and J lost 5 bases. CDR3 amino acids: CASSGQGPRTGELFF. The CDR3 bases are TGTGCCAGCAGTGGACAGGGACCTAGAACCGGGGAGCTGTTTTTT.

The chain couples TRBV12-5 to TRBJ2-1; 10 bases fit TRBD2. CDR3 length equals 14 residues. V was clipped by 6 bases and J by 12 bases; unmatched bases: 11. Germline V lookup: CDR1 LGHNT, CDR2 FRNRAP. CDR3 DNA: TGTGCTAGTGGCCTCCTAGCGGGAGTAGAAGTGCAGTTCTTC. Its translation: CASGLLAGVEVQFF.

The chain is built from TRBV4-1 and TRBJ1-2; 9 nucleotides line up with TRBD1. This CDR3 contains 14 residues. Unmatched junction bases numbered 0, after V lost 2 bases and J lost 2 bases. Looked up from germline, CDR1 is MGHRA and CDR2 is YSYEKL. The CDR3 DNA sequence: TGCGCCAGCAGCCAAACAGGGGGCAACTATGGCTACACCTTC. Translation gives CASSQTGGNYGYTF.

The chain links TRBV11-2 to TRBJ2-5, with TRBD2 matching over 8 bases. Germline V gene lookup returns CDR1 SGHAT and CDR2 FQNNGV. With 3 bases clipped from V and 4 bases from J, the junction kept 7 bases outside the gene matches. The CDR3 covers 15 residues. The CDR3 nucleotides read TGTGCCAGCAGCTTCCGGGAGGGATTCGTAGAGACCCAGTACTTC. Amino acids: CASSFREGFVETQYF.

This chain links TRBV2 with TRBJ2-5; 11 nucleotides line up with TRBD2. Germline assignment: CDR1 SNHLY and CDR2 FYNNEI. V trimming: 0 bases; J trimming: 4 bases; junction bases outside the gene matches: 7. This CDR3 spans 17 amino acids. CDR3 nucleotide sequence: TGTGCCAGCAGTGAAGCGCTCTTAGCGGGGGGGAGAGAGACCCAGTACTTC. Translation gives CASSEALLAGGRETQYF.

The chain has TRBV19 and TRBJ1-2, with TRBD1 matching 11 bases. Germline CDR1 and CDR2: LNHDA and SQIVND (reference sequence). V gave up 4 bases and J gave up 7 bases; unmatched junction bases: 5. CDR3 length equals 14 residues. The CDR3 region is CASSRTGGDSGYTF. CDR3 nucleotides: TGTGCCAGTAGTAGGACAGGGGGCGATTCTGGCTACACCTTC.

The chain employs TRBV9 and TRBJ2-7, with a possible D match to TRBD1 (5 bases). V gave up 3 bases and J gave up 0 bases, with 10 bases separating them. CDR1 and CDR2 from the germline V gene are SGDLS and YYNGEE. This CDR3 region has 14 residues. This CDR3 is CASSATTASYEQYF. The DNA for the CDR3 is TGTGCCAGCAGCGCTACGACAGCCTCCTACGAGCAGTACTTC.

In DNA form, the CDR3 reads TGTGCCAGCAGCTTAGCGAAACTAGCGCGCTACGAGCAGTACTTC. This encodes CASSLAKLARYEQYF. The rearrangement uses TRBV13 and TRBJ2-7, with 7 bases fitting TRBD2. The CDR3 spans 15 residues. The junction had 6 bases not matched to a gene; V was cut back by 1 base and J by 3 bases. The germline gives CDR1 PRHDT, CDR2 FYEKMQ (reference sequence).

V is TRBV28 and J is TRBJ2-2; TRBD1 might be the D (6 bases). V lost 1 base, J lost 6 bases, and 18 bases lay in between. The CDR3 is 17 residues long. Per germline, CDR1 MDHEN and CDR2 SYDVKM. DNA of the CDR3: TGTGCCAGCAGTTTATTGTGGTTGGCAGGGGTTGCCGGGGAGCTGTTTTTT. The encoded protein is CASSLLWLAGVAGELFF.